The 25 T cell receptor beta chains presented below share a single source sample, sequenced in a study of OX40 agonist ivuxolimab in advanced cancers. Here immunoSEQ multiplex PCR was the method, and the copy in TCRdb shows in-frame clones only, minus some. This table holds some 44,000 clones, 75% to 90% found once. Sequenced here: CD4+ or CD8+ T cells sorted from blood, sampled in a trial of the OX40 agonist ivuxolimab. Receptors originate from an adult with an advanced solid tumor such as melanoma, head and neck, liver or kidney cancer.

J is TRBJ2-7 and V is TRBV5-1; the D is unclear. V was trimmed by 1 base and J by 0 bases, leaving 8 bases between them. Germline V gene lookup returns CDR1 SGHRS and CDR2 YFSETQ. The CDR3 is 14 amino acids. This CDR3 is CASSLMSSSYEQYF. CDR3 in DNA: TGCGCCAGCAGCTTGATGTCGAGCTCCTACGAGCAGTACTTC.

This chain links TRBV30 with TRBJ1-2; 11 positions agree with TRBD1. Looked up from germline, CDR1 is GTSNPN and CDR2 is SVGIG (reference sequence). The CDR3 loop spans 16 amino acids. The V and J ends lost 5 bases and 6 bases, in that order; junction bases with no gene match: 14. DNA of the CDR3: TGTGCCTGGGACGGGACAGGGGGGAATCAGTTGCATGGCTACACCTTC. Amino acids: CAWDGTGGNQLHGYTF.

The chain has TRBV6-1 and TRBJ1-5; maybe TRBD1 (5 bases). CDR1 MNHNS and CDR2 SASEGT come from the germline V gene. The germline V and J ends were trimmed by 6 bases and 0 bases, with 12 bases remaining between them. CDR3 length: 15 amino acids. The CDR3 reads CASRGARDSNQPQHF. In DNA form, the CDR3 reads TGTGCCAGCAGAGGGGCCCGAGATAGCAATCAGCCCCAGCATTTT.

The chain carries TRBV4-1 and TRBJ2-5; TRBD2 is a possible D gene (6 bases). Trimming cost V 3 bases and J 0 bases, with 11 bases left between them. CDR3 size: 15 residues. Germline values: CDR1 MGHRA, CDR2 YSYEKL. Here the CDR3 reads CASSHPGLYQETQYF. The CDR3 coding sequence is TGCGCCAGCAGCCATCCCGGACTATACCAAGAGACCCAGTACTTC.

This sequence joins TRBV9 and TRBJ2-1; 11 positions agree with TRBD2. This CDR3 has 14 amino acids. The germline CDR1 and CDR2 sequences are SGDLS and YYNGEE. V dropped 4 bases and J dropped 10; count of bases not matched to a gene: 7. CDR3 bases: TGTGCCAGCAGCCGCACTAGCGGGAGTCTGGAGCAGTTCTTC. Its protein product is CASSRTSGSLEQFF.

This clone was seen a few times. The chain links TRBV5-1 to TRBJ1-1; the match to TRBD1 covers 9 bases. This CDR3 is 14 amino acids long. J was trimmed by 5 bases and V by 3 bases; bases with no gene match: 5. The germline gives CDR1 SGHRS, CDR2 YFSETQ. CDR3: CASSWDRARTEAFF. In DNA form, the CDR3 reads TGCGCCAGCAGCTGGGACAGGGCACGGACTGAAGCTTTCTTT.

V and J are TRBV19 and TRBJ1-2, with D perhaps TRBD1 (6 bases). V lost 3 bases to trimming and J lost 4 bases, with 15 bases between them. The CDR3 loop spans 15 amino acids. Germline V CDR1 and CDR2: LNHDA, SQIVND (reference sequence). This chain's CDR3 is CASSMGHGDLYGYTF. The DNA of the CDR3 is TGTGCCAGTAGTATGGGACACGGAGACCTCTATGGCTACACCTTC.

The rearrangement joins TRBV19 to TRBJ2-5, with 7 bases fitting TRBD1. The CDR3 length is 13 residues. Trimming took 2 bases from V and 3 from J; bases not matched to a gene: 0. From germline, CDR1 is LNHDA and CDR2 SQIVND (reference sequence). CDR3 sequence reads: CASSIQGEETQYF. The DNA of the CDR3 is TGTGCCAGTAGTATACAGGGGGAAGAGACCCAGTACTTC.

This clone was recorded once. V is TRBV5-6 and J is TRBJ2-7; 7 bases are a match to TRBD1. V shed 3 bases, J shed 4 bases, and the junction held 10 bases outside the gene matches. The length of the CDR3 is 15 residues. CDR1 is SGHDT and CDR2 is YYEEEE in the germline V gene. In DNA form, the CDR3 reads TGTGCCAGCAGCTATCCCCGGGACAGTTCATACGAGCAGTACTTC. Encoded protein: CASSYPRDSSYEQYF.

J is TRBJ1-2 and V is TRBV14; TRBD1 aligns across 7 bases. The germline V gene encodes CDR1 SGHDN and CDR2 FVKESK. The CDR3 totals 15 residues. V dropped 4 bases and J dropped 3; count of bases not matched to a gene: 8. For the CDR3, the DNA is TGTGCCAGCAGCCGCCTAGGGGGCTCTTACTATGGCTACACCTTC. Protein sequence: CASSRLGGSYYGYTF.

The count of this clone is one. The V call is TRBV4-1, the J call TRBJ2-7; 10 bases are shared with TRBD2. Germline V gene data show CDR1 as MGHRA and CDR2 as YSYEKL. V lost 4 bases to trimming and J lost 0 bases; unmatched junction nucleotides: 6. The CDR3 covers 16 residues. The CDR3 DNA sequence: TGCGCCAGCAGCCTTTCAAAGCGGGGGGGCTCCTACGAGCAGTACTTC. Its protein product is CASSLSKRGGSYEQYF.

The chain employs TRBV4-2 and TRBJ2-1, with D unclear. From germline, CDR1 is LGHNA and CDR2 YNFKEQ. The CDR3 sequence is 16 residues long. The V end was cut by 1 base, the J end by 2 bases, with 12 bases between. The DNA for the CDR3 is TGTGCCAGCAGCCAAGTTAGGCTACAGACCTACAATGAGCAGTTCTTC. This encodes CASSQVRLQTYNEQFF.

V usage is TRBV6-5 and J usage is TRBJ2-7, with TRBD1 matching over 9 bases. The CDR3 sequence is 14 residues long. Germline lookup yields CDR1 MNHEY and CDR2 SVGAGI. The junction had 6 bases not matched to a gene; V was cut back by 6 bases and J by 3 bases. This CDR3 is CASRADRGIYEQYF. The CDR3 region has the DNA TGTGCCAGCAGGGCGGACAGGGGAATCTACGAGCAGTACTTC.

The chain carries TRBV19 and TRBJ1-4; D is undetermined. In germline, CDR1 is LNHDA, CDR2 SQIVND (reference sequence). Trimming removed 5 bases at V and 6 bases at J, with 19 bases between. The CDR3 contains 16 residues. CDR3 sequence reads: CASSLLMREGDEKLFF. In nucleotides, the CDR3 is TGTGCCAGTAGTTTATTGATGAGGGAGGGCGATGAAAAACTGTTTTTT.

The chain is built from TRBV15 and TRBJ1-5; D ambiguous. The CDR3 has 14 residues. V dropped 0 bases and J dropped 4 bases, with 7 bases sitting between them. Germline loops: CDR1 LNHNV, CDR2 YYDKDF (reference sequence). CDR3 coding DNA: TGTGCCACCAGCAGAGATGGTGGGAATCAGCCCCAGCATTTT. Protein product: CATSRDGGNQPQHF.

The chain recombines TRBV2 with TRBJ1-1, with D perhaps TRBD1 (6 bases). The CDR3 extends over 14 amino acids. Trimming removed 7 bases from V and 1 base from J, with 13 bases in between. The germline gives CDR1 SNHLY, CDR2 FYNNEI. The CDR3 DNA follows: TGTGCCAGCACCAGAAGGGGGGAGAACACTGAAGCTTTCTTT. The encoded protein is CASTRRGENTEAFF.

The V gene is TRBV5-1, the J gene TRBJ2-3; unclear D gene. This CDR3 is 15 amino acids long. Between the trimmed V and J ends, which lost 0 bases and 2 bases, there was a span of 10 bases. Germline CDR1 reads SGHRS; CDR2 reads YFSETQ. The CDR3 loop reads CASSLAGTATDTQYF. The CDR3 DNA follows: TGCGCCAGCAGCTTGGCAGGAACGGCCACAGATACGCAGTATTTT. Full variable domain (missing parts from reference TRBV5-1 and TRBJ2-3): KAGVTQTPRYLIKTRGQQVTLSCSPISGHRSVSWYQQTPGQGLQFLFEYFSETQRNKGNFPGRFSGRQFSNSRSEMNVSTLELGDSALYLCASSLAGTATDTQYFGPGTRLTVL.

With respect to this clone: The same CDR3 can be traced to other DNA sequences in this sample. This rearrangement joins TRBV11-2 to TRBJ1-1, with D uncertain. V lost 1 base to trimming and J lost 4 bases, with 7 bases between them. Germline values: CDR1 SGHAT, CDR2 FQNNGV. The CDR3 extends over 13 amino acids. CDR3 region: CASSLGSATEAFF. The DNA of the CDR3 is TGTGCCAGCAGCTTAGGGTCTGCCACTGAAGCTTTCTTT. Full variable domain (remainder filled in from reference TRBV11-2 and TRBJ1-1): EAGVAQSPRYKIIEKRQSVAFWCNPISGHATLYWYQQILGQGPKLLIQFQNNGVVDDSQLPKDRFSAERLKGVDSTLKIQPAKLEDSAVYLCASSLGSATEAFFGQGTRLTVV.

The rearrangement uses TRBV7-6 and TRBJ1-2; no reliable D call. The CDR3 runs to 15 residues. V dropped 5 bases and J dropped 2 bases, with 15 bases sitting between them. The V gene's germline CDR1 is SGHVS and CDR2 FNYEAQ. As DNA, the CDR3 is TGTGCCAGCAGCCCCTCGGCAGGAGCGAACTATGGCTACACCTTC. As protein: CASSPSAGANYGYTF.

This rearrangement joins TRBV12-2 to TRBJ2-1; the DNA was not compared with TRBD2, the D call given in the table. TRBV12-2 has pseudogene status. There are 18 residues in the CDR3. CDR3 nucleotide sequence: TGTGCAAGTCGCCTCTGGGGGGCCCGACTAGCGGACAACAATGAGCAGTTCTTC. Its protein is CASRLWGARLADNNEQFF.

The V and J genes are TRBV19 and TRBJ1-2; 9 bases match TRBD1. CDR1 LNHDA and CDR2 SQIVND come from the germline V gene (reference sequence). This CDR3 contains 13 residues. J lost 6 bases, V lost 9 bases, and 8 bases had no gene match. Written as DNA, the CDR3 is TGTGCCAGCGGGGACAGGGCATTAGATGGCTACACCTTC. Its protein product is CASGDRALDGYTF.

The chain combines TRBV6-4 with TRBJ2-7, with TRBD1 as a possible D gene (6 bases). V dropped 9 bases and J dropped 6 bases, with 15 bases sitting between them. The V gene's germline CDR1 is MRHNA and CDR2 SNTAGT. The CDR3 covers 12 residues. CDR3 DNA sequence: TGTGCCAGAAGGACAGTCCCCTGCGAGCAGTACTTC. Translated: CARRTVPCEQYF.

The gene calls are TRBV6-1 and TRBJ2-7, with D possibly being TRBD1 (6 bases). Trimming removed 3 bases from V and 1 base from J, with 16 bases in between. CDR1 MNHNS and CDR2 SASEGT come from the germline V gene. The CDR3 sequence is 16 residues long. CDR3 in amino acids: CASSDPTGLGSYEQYF. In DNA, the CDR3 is TGTGCCAGCAGTGACCCAACAGGGTTAGGGTCCTACGAGCAGTACTTC.

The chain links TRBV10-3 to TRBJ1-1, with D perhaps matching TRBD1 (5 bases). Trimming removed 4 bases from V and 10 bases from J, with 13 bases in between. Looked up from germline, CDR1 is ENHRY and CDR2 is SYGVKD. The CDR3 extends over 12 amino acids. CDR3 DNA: TGTGCCATCAGTGGGAAGGGACGTCCAGCTTTCTTT. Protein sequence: CAISGKGRPAFF.

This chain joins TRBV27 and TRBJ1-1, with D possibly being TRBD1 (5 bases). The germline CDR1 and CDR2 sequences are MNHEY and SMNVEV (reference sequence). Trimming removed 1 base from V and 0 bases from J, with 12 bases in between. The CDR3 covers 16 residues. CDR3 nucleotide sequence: TGTGCCAGCAGTTTATTTGGGGGGGAGGTGAACACTGAAGCTTTCTTT. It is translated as CASSLFGGEVNTEAFF.